Listed below are T cell receptor beta chains from one sample, sequenced in a study of T cells in Graves' hyperthyroidism and ophthalmopathy. TCRdb passed the multiplex PCR reads through MiXCR, listing each CDR3 protein once. The table shows some 510,000 distinct CDR3 sequences, with 46% occurring only once. Sequences were obtained from peripheral blood or thyroid tissue (not recorded which). These receptors all come from a woman aged 18 to 35 with Graves' hyperthyroidism. Each CDR3 is given with its conserved first and last residue. The D gene is left open where the match is weak. Some rows mark clone size as missing; the rest say once, few, many or name a class of expanded clone.

d_gene	abundance	v_gene	j_gene	CDR3nt	CDR3aa
TRBD1	few	TRBV20-1	TRBJ2-7	TGCAGTGCTAGTCAGCAGGGGGCGACCGGGCAGTACTTC	CSASQQGATGQYF
NA	NA	TRBV29-1	TRBJ2-3	TGCAGCGTTGAACAATCCCACCGCACAGATACGCAGTATTTT	CSVEQSHRTDTQYF
NA	once	TRBV29-1	TRBJ2-2	TGCAGCGTTGAAGATCTGGGGGGAAACACCGGGGAGCTGTTTTTT	CSVEDLGGNTGELFF
TRBD2	many	TRBV2	TRBJ2-5	TGTGCCAGCAGTGAAGTACTAGCGGGATGGGAGACCCAGTACTTC	CASSEVLAGWETQYF
TRBD1	NA	TRBV5-6	TRBJ1-1	TGTGCCAGCAGCTTGACAGGGGTGGAAGACACTTCTGAAGCTTTCTTT	CASSLTGVEDTSEAFF
NA	few	TRBV14	TRBJ1-4	TGTGCCAGCAGCCAAGGAACCCTTGGGGAAAAACTGTTTTTT	CASSQGTLGEKLFF
TRBD2	NA	TRBV7-9	TRBJ2-5	TGTGCCAGCAGCCCCAGGCGGCTAGCGGGAGGGGGCCAAGAGACCCAGTACTTC	CASSPRRLAGGGQETQYF
TRBD1	NA	TRBV7-8	TRBJ1-5	TGTGCCAGCAGCCTCGGGACAGGGACGGCGGGCCAGCCCCAGCATTTT	CASSLGTGTAGQPQHF
TRBD2	NA	TRBV7-2	TRBJ2-7	TGTGCCAGCAGCTTAGTAGCGGGAGAGTACGAGCAGTACTTC	CASSLVAGEYEQYF
TRBD1	NA	TRBV11-1	TRBJ1-1	TGTGCCAGCAGTGGTTGGGGAGGGGGCGTCCAAATGAACACTGAAGCTTTCTTT	CASSGWGGGVQMNTEAFF